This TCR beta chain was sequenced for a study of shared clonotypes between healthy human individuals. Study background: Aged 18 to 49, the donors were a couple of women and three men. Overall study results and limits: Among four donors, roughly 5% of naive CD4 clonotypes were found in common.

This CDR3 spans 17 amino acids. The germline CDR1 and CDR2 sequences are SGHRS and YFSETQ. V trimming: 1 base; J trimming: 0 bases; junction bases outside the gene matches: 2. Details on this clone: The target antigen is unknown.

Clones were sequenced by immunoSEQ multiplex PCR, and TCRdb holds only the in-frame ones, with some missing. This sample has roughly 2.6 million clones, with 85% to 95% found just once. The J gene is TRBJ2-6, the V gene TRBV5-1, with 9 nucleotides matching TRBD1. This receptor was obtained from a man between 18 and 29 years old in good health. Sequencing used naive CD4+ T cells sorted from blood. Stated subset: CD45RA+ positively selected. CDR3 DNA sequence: TGCGCCAGCAGCTTGACAGGGGGCTACTCTGGGGCCAACGTCCTGACTTTC. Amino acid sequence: CASSLTGGYSGANVLTF.